A selection of T cell receptor beta chains follows, all from one sample in a study of OX40 agonist ivuxolimab in advanced cancers. Repertoires were generated with immunoSEQ multiplex PCR, while TCRdb's copy carries only in-frame clones and drops some. Of around 30,000 clones listed, around 90% are singletons. The specimen comprised CD4+ or CD8+ T cells sorted from blood, sampled in a trial of the OX40 agonist ivuxolimab. The receptors stem from an adult with an advanced solid tumor such as melanoma, head and neck, liver or kidney cancer. Both conserved end residues are part of each CDR3. A D gene is named only where the DNA matches it firmly. Rows may omit the clone size; those that give it use once, few, many or a size class.

TRBV30	NA	TRBJ1-6	NA	CAWSGGRVHGTYNSPLHF	TGTGCCTGGAGTGGGGGTCGGGTGCATGGAACCTATAATTCACCCCTCCACTTT
TRBV7-3	NA	TRBJ2-3	TRBD1	CASSSQGEADTQYF	TGTGCCAGCAGCTCACAGGGGGAGGCAGATACGCAGTATTTT
TRBV5-1	NA	TRBJ1-1	NA	CASTEDGNGATEAFF	TGCGCCAGCACCGAGGACGGTAACGGGGCCACTGAAGCTTTCTTT
TRBV19	NA	TRBJ2-5	NA	CATSPGLLQETQYF	TGTGCCACCTCCCCCGGACTGCTCCAAGAGACCCAGTACTTC
TRBV28	NA	TRBJ2-7	NA	CASSRPSLSYEQYF	TGTGCCAGCAGTCGCCCTAGTTTATCCTACGAGCAGTACTTC
TRBV10-1	NA	TRBJ2-2	TRBD2	CASSDPGLAGDTGELFF	TGCGCCAGCAGTGACCCTGGACTAGCGGGAGACACCGGGGAGCTGTTTTTT
TRBV7-8	NA	TRBJ1-5	NA	CASSSSAQGLGQPQHF	TGTGCCAGCAGCTCGTCCGCCCAGGGTCTGGGTCAGCCCCAGCATTTT
TRBV28	NA	TRBJ2-1	TRBD2	CASNPSGGGREQFF	TGTGCCAGCAATCCCAGCGGGGGAGGACGGGAGCAGTTCTTC
TRBV2	once	TRBJ1-1	NA	CASGFQGNTEAFF	TGTGCCAGCGGATTCCAGGGGAACACTGAAGCTTTCTTT
TRBV11-3	NA	TRBJ2-1	NA	CASSLVGVSYNEQFF	TGTGCCAGCAGCTTAGTGGGGGTCTCCTACAATGAGCAGTTCTTC